The next 8 T cell receptor beta chains were all read from a single sample in a study of blood T cell repertoires in COVID-19. Libraries were prepared by immunoSEQ multiplex PCR; TCRdb keeps only in-frame clonotypes and omits some of them. The sample has 200,000 or so clones, less than 90% seen once. The specimen was peripheral blood. The receptor source for this set is a man aged 35 to 55 with active or convalescent COVID-19.

This clone was recorded only once. The V and J genes are TRBV3-1 (or the pseudogene TRBV3-2) and TRBJ1-6; 10 positions agree with TRBD1. The CDR3 has 15 amino acids. The germline V gene encodes CDR1 LGHDT and CDR2 YNNKEL (reference sequence). V trimming: 2 bases; J trimming: 9 bases; junction bases outside the gene matches: 4. Here the CDR3 DNA reads TGTGCCAGCAGCCAATGGACAGGGGGTGGTTCACCCCTCCACTTT. Its protein is CASSQWTGGGSPLHF.

The chain employs TRBV28 and TRBJ1-1; D not resolved. The CDR3 loop spans 13 amino acids. Trimming took 3 bases from V and 6 from J, leaving 11 bases between them. Germline CDR1 MDHEN, CDR2 SYDVKM. CDR3 nucleotide sequence: TGTGCCAGCAGTTTCCCCCAACTTTCTGAAGCTTTCTTT. It is translated as CASSFPQLSEAFF.

The chain employs TRBV4-1 and TRBJ1-5; D is unresolved. Germline CDR1 reads MGHRA; CDR2 reads YSYEKL. There are 13 residues in the CDR3. With 4 bases removed from V and 7 bases from J, the gap between germline ends came to 11 bases. Here the CDR3 reads CASSRSRGQPQHF. Written as DNA, the CDR3 is TGCGCCAGCAGCCGAAGCCGGGGACAGCCCCAGCATTTT.

There are a few counts of this clone. J is TRBJ1-2 and V is TRBV5-1; D not resolved. Trimming pared 2 bases from V and 0 bases from J, leaving 14 bases between. The CDR3 spans 16 residues. CDR1 and CDR2 (germline): SGHRS, YFSETQ. CDR3 sequence (DNA): TGCGCCAGCAGCTTAAGTACCGGGAGAGCTAACTATGGCTACACCTTC. Amino acids: CASSLSTGRANYGYTF.

The chain recombines TRBV21-1 with TRBJ1-2. TRBV21-1 is marked as a pseudogene. The CDR3 has 11 residues. The CDR3 DNA is TGTGCCAGCAGCATTGCGTATGGCTACACCTTC. It is translated as CASSIAYGYTF.

The rearrangement uses TRBV5-1 and TRBJ2-3; 15 bases map to TRBD2. Per germline, CDR1 SGHRS and CDR2 YFSETQ. Trimming cost V 4 bases and J 3 bases; bases outside gene matches: 3. The CDR3 sequence is 16 residues long. The CDR3 sequence is CASSPGLAGGTDTQYF. CDR3 bases: TGCGCCAGCAGCCCGGGACTAGCGGGAGGTACAGATACGCAGTATTTT.

This chain uses TRBV21-1 with TRBJ1-1; TRBD1 is the table's D call, not checked against the DNA. TRBV21-1 is tagged as a pseudogene. The CDR3 loop spans 13 amino acids. The CDR3 coding sequence is TGTGCCAGCAGCAAAGCGGGGCGACCTGAAGCTTTCTTT. Protein product: CASSKAGRPEAFF.

The J gene is TRBJ2-7, the V gene TRBV30, with 10 bases fitting TRBD1. Germline-derived CDR1 and CDR2 are GTSNPN and SVGIG (reference sequence). With V trimmed by 2 bases and J by 4 bases, 11 bases remained unmatched. This CDR3 comprises 16 residues. The CDR3 reads CAWSPLPGQGFYEQYF. The CDR3 DNA reads TGTGCCTGGAGTCCCCTTCCGGGACAGGGGTTTTACGAGCAGTACTTC.